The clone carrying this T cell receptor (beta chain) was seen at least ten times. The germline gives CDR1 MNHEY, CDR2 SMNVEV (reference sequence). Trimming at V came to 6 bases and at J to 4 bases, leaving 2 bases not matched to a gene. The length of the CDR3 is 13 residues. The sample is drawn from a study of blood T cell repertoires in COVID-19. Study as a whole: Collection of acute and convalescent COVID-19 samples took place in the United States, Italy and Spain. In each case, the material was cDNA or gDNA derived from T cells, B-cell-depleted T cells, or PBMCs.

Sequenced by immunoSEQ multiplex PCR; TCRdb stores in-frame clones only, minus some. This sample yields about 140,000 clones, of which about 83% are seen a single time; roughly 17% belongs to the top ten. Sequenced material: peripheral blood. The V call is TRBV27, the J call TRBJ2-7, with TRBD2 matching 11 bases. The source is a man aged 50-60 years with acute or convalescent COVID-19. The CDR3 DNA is TGTGCCAGCAGAACTAGCGGGGGTTACGAGCAGTACTTC. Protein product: CASRTSGGYEQYF.